This TCR beta chain is from a study of blood T cell repertoires in COVID-19. Study as a whole: Acute and convalescent COVID-19 specimens originated in the United States, Italy and Spain.

Sequencing was performed with immunoSEQ multiplex PCR; in TCRdb, only in-frame clones are kept and a portion is missing. The sample lists fewer than 150,000 clones, 85% to 90% occurring once. J lost 4 bases, V lost 4 bases, and 5 bases had no gene match. This CDR3 is built from 14 residues. Germline V CDR1 and CDR2: KGHSH, LQKENI. The table lists this clone with a count of one. The chain joins TRBV18 to TRBJ2-7, with 9 bases lining up with TRBD2. The sequence came from a woman of 80 years or more with acute or convalescent COVID-19. Sequenced input: peripheral blood. Here the CDR3 reads CASSRAGGRYEQYF. The CDR3 DNA sequence: TGTGCCAGCTCACGAGCGGGGGGTCGATACGAGCAGTACTTC.